A selection of T cell receptor beta chains follows, all from one sample in a study of response to subunit inactivated influenza vaccine. TCRdb re-analysed the RT-PCR reads in MiXCR, keeping a single row per CDR3 protein. The table shows 530,000 or so distinct CDR3 sequences, with around 25% occurring only once. The material was CD4+ T cells sorted from PBMCs, obtained more than 4 days after vaccination. The source is a man between 45 and 60 years old who received an inactivated influenza vaccine. CDR3s include the opening cysteine and the closing phenylalanine or tryptophan. A D gene is named only where the DNA matches it firmly. Clone size is stated in some rows and not others, as once, few, many or a class when expanded.

v_call	clone_size	d_call	j_call	cdr3_nt	cdr3_aa
TRBV6-5	.	.	TRBJ2-3	TGTGCCAGCAGTTACTACCCCTCTAGCACAGATACGCAGTATTTT	CASSYYPSSTDTQYF
TRBV6-5	few	TRBD2	TRBJ2-7	TGTGCCAGCAGTTACGCGGGGGGGCCCGCGATCGAGCAGTACTTC	CASSYAGGPAIEQYF
TRBV15	many	TRBD1	TRBJ2-3	TGTGCCACCAGCAGGCCAGGGGGAGATACGCAGTATTTT	CATSRPGGDTQYF
TRBV12-3/TRBV12-4	.	.	TRBJ2-7	TGTGCCAGCACCTTGACAGGCTACGAGCAGTACTTC	CASTLTGYEQYF
TRBV20-1	few	TRBD2	TRBJ2-7	TGCAGTGCAGGGGGAAGCGGGAGGGCCTCCTCGGATTACGAGCAGTACTTC	CSAGGSGRASSDYEQYF
TRBV12-3/TRBV12-4	.	TRBD1	TRBJ1-4	TGTGCCAGCAGCCTACAGGGGACATTAAATGAAAAACTGTTTTTT	CASSLQGTLNEKLFF
TRBV20-1	few	TRBD2	TRBJ2-1	TGCAGTGCTAGAGATAGGGCCCTAGCGGGTCATCTGGATGAGCAGTTCTTC	CSARDRALAGHLDEQFF
TRBV12-3/TRBV12-4	.	TRBD2	TRBJ2-7	TGTGCCAGCAGTTTAGGCCCCCTAGCGGGTTCCCCCTACGAGCAGTACTTC	CASSLGPLAGSPYEQYF
TRBV5-1	.	TRBD1	TRBJ1-2	TGCGCCAGCAGCTTGGCCGGGACAGACTATGGCTACACCTTC	CASSLAGTDYGYTF
TRBV9	.	.	TRBJ2-2	TGTGCCAGCAGCGTAGAGGTAGCGGCTTACACCGGGGAGCTGTTTTTT	CASSVEVAAYTGELFF
TRBV7-9	.	.	TRBJ2-5	TGTGCCAGCACCAAAGACGTCCAAGAGACCCAGTACTTC	CASTKDVQETQYF
TRBV28	.	.	TRBJ2-1	TGTGCCAGCAGCGTGAAGGGTCTCAATCGTTACAATGAGCAGTTCTTC	CASSVKGLNRYNEQFF
TRBV7-9	.	.	TRBJ2-3	TGTGCCAGCAGCTTAGGCGGGGTCCCCCCCACAGATACGCAGTATTTT	CASSLGGVPPTDTQYF